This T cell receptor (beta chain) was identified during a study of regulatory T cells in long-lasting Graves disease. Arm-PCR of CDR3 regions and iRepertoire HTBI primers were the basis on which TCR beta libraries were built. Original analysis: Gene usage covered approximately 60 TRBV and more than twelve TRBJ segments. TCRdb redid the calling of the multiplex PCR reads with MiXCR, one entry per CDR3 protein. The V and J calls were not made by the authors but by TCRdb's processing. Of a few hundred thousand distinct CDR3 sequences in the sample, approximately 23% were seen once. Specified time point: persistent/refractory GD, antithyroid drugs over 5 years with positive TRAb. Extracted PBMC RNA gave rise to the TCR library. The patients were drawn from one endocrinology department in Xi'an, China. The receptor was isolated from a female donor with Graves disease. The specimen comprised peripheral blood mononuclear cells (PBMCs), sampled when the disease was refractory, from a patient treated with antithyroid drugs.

CDR3 loop: CSASGSVNPYNEQFF. In DNA, the CDR3 is TGCAGTGCTAGCGGGAGCGTAAACCCCTACAATGAGCAGTTCTTC. The V call is TRBV20-1, the J call TRBJ2-1; weak D call: TRBD2 (6 bases). The CDR3 runs to 15 residues. V was cut by 3 bases and J by 2 bases, with 14 bases left in between. Looked up from germline, CDR1 is DFQATT and CDR2 is SNEGSKA (reference sequence).